This T cell receptor (beta chain) was found in a study of blood T cell repertoires in COVID-19. Trimming took 5 bases from V and 8 from J; bases not matched to a gene: 5. The length of the CDR3 is 12 residues. Per the germline V gene, CDR1 is MNHEY and CDR2 is SMNVEV (reference sequence). How the authors handled the data: Cell counts per sample came from amplifying reference gene primers. Clones were read by immunoSEQ multiplex PCR, and TCRdb kept only the in-frame ones, dropping some. For V, J and clone size, that table is used; D and trimming come from the DNA. Of 100,000 or so clones in the sample, 81% were seen once.

This TCR derives from an elderly man with acute or convalescent COVID-19. Input material: peripheral blood. The chain uses TRBV27 and TRBJ1-2; 7 bases line up with TRBD1. The CDR3: CASSRQGAGYTF. The DNA for the CDR3 is TGTGCCAGCAGTCGACAGGGAGCAGGCTACACCTTC.